Detailed here is one T cell receptor beta chain. The antigen is not known. At survey level, the immunoSEQ assay was run in its v3.0 version. Sequencing aimed to cover roughly 40,000-50,000 T-cell genomes per sample. Clones were read by immunoSEQ multiplex PCR, and TCRdb kept only the in-frame ones, dropping some. The sample includes about 48,000 clones, around four fifths seen only once; the top ten take 2.5% to 3%. This CDR3 contains 15 residues. Germline CDR1 and CDR2: MNHNY and SVGAGI (reference sequence). V shed 5 bases, J shed 1 base, and the junction held 5 bases outside the gene matches. The data were obtained in a study of long-term antiretroviral therapy in people with HIV. Study-level information: The immediate-ART recommendation dates to 2015, and the earliest samples predate it by about a decade.

Notes on the study in general: The study collected blood between about 2004 and 2017, possibly under older ART regimens.

Prior to DNA extraction, the samples held about 0.95-10 million cryopreserved PBMC. V and J are TRBV6-6 and TRBJ1-1; 9 bases fit TRBD1. Source: unsorted PBMCs, taken 0.8 years after starting antiretroviral therapy. This clonotype was obtained from a woman aged 18-29 years with HIV. The CDR3 reads CASSLGQGKNTEAFF. The DNA for the CDR3 is TGTGCCAGCAGTCTCGGACAGGGGAAGAACACTGAAGCTTTCTTT.